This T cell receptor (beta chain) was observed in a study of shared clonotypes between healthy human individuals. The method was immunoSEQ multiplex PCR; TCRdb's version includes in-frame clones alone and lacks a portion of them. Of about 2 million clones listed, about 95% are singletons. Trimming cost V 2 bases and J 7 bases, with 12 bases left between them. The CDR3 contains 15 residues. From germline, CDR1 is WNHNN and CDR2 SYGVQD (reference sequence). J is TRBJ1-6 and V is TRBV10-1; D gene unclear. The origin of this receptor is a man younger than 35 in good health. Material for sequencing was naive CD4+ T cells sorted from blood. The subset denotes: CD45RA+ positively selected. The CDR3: CASSEGSVQNSPLHF. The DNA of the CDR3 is TGCGCCAGCAGTGAGGGGTCAGTTCAAAATTCACCCCTCCACTTT.